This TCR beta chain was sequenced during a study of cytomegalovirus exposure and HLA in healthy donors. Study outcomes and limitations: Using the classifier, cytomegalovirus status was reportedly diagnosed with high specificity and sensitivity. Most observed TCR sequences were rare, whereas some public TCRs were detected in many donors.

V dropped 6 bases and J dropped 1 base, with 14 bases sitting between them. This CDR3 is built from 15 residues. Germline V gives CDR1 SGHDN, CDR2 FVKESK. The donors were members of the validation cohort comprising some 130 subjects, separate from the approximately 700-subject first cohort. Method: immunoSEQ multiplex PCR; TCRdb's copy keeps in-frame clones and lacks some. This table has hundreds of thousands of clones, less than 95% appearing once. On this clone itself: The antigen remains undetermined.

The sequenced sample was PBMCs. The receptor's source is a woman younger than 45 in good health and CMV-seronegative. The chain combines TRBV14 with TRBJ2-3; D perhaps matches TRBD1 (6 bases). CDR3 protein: CASSAGTRGTDTQYF. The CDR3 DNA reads TGTGCCAGCAGTGCCGGGACACGAGGCACAGATACGCAGTATTTT.